The TCR beta chain under discussion was sequenced for a study of control samples from healthy donors and cancer patients. Germline V gives CDR1 SGHRS, CDR2 YFSETQ. The CDR3 spans 15 residues. The V and J ends lost 0 bases and 6 bases respectively, with 12 bases between them. Produced via immunoSEQ multiplex PCR; TCRdb's table is partial and in-frame only. Of 150,000 or so clones listed, roughly 93% are singletons. This receptor was taken from a man aged 18 to 35 in good health. The specimen was blood. The V and J genes are TRBV5-1 and TRBJ2-2, with D tentatively TRBD2 (5 bases). The CDR3 loop reads CASSLGRGRAGELFF. CDR3 nucleotide sequence: TGCGCCAGCAGCTTGGGCCGGGGTCGGGCCGGGGAGCTGTTTTTT.